These 29 T cell receptor beta chains were sequenced from one sample in a study of response to subunit inactivated influenza vaccine. MiXCR, run by TCRdb on the RT-PCR reads, gives a single entry per CDR3 protein. The sample carries around 850,000 distinct CDR3 sequences, approximately 18% recorded once. The sample here was PBMCs from blood, taken about 5 days after vaccination. Receptor source: a man over 45 who received an inactivated influenza vaccine.

This clonotype was counted only a few times. The chain combines TRBV7-2 with TRBJ2-7; no firm D call. V lost 2 bases and J lost 1, with 12 bases in between. There are 15 residues in the CDR3. Germline V gene sequence: CDR1 SGHTA, CDR2 FQGNSA. The CDR3 DNA follows: TGTGCCAGCAGCTTAATTGGTCTACCGTCCTACGAGCAGTACTTC. It yields the protein CASSLIGLPSYEQYF.

CDR3 nucleotides: TGTGCCAGCACCGGGCTGGGAATCTACAATGAGCAGTTCTTC. Protein product: CASTGLGIYNEQFF. This chain uses TRBV28 with TRBJ2-1; no clear D. This CDR3 is 14 amino acids long. Germline V CDR1 and CDR2: MDHEN, SYDVKM. V lost 7 bases and J 3 bases, leaving 13 bases between the germline ends.

This clonotype was counted at least ten times. V gene TRBV7-2 combines with J gene TRBJ2-3, with 7 bases identical to TRBD2. The germline V gene has CDR1 SGHTA and CDR2 FQGNSA. The CDR3 runs 15 residues. With 0 bases clipped from V and 5 bases from J, the junction kept 5 bases outside the gene matches. This CDR3 reads CASSLAGSGIDTQYF. CDR3 nucleotide sequence: TGTGCCAGCAGCTTAGCGGGGAGCGGGATAGATACGCAGTATTTT.

Many counts were recorded for this clonotype. The chain recombines TRBV7-9 with TRBJ2-1, with unresolved D. From germline, CDR1 is SEHNR and CDR2 FQNEAQ (reference sequence). The CDR3 totals 12 residues. Trimming took off 2 bases at V and 9 bases at J, with 8 bases between the two ends. The CDR3 sequence is CASSLRTGEQFF. DNA of the CDR3: TGTGCCAGCAGCTTAAGAACGGGTGAGCAGTTCTTC.

The chain carries TRBV11-2 and TRBJ2-1; 7 nucleotides line up with TRBD2. Unmatched junction bases numbered 17, after V lost 5 bases and J lost 4 bases. The length of the CDR3 is 18 residues. Germline V CDR1 and CDR2: SGHAT, FQNNGV. The CDR3 reads CASSQPLGGSWGYNEQFF. The CDR3 DNA reads as TGTGCCAGCAGCCAACCTCTGGGCGGGAGCTGGGGGTACAATGAGCAGTTCTTC. Full variable domain (outside the CDR3, taken from reference TRBV11-2 and TRBJ2-1): EAGVAQSPRYKIIEKRQSVAFWCNPISGHATLYWYQQILGQGPKLLIQFQNNGVVDDSQLPKDRFSAERLKGVDSTLKIQPAKLEDSAVYLCASSQPLGGSWGYNEQFFGPGTRLTVL.

This clonotype was counted between two and nine times. The chain links TRBV28 to TRBJ2-1; tentative D call: TRBD1 (5 bases). The V end was cut by 6 bases, the J end by 6 bases, with 18 bases between. CDR1 MDHEN and CDR2 SYDVKM come from the germline V gene. The CDR3 runs 15 residues. CDR3 protein: CASRTDNNPLNEQFF. The CDR3 nucleotides are TGTGCCAGCAGAACGGACAACAACCCGCTCAATGAGCAGTTCTTC.

This clonotype was seen a few times. The rearrangement uses TRBV20-1 and TRBJ2-7; no firm D call. Germline V CDR1 and CDR2: DFQATT, SNEGSKA (reference sequence). CDR3 length equals 11 residues. Trimming took 3 bases from V and 3 from J, leaving 6 bases between them. The DNA for the CDR3 is TGCAGTGCTAGTATGGACTACGAGCAGTACTTC. This codes for CSASMDYEQYF.

This clonotype has just a few counts. This chain joins TRBV6-5 and TRBJ2-6; 9 nucleotides agree with TRBD1. Per the germline V gene, CDR1 is MNHEY and CDR2 is SVGAGI. V gave up 2 bases and J gave up 2 bases; unmatched junction bases: 7. The CDR3 has 18 amino acids. CDR3 DNA sequence: TGTGCCAGCAGTTACGGAGGACAGGGGATCCCTGGGGCCAACGTCCTGACTTTC. Translating it yields CASSYGGQGIPGANVLTF.

This clonotype was counted many times. The V and J genes are TRBV10-2 and TRBJ2-7; D is undetermined. The V end was cut by 2 bases, the J end by 4 bases, with 24 bases between. This CDR3 has 18 amino acids. Germline V gene data show CDR1 as WSHSY and CDR2 as SAAADI. The CDR3 loop is CASSEERRLRLKNYEQYF. For the CDR3, the DNA is TGCGCCAGCAGTGAGGAACGGCGACTGCGCTTGAAAAATTACGAGCAGTACTTC.

V gene TRBV6-1 combines with J gene TRBJ2-7, with 8 bases lining up with TRBD2. V lost 5 bases, J lost 2 bases, and 8 bases stayed unmatched. CDR1 and CDR2 (germline): MNHNS, SASEGT. This CDR3 has 15 amino acids. CDR3 in amino acids: CASSIRGSGTYEQYF. The CDR3 DNA reads TGTGCCAGCAGTATTAGGGGTAGCGGGACCTACGAGCAGTACTTC.

The chain links TRBV20-1 to TRBJ2-3, with D perhaps assigned TRBD1 or TRBD2 (6 bases each). Trimming took off 2 bases at V and 1 base at J, with 13 bases between the two ends. Germline lookup yields CDR1 DFQATT and CDR2 SNEGSKA (reference sequence). This CDR3 comprises 15 residues. The CDR3 is CSARRRGAGTDTQYF. DNA of the CDR3: TGCAGTGCTAGAAGGAGGGGGGCAGGCACAGATACGCAGTATTTT.

V gene TRBV7-2 combines with J gene TRBJ2-5; no clear D gene. Germline values: CDR1 SGHTA, CDR2 FQGNSA. The CDR3 is 13 amino acids. Deletions cut 2 bases from V and 10 bases from J, with 14 bases between. The CDR3 here is CASSLSVTRNQYF. For the CDR3, the DNA is TGTGCCAGCAGCTTAAGTGTAACGAGGAACCAGTACTTC.

The chain links TRBV12-3 or TRBV12-4 to TRBJ2-2; D tentatively fits TRBD1 or TRBD2 (5 bases each). This CDR3 contains 14 residues. Trimming left V 6 bases short and J 4 bases short, with 12 bases between. The CDR3 region is CASSGTLGTGELFF. The CDR3 bases are TGTGCCAGCAGCGGGACGCTGGGCACCGGGGAGCTGTTTTTT.

This chain connects TRBV5-5 to TRBJ2-7, with D perhaps TRBD1 (5 bases). The germline gives CDR1 SGHKS, CDR2 YYEKEE (reference sequence). V gave up 0 bases and J gave up 7 bases, with 20 bases separating them. The CDR3 is 16 residues long. The DNA of the CDR3 is TGTGCCAGCAGCTTGGGGGTAGGGGCCCCAGGTCTGGAGCAGTACTTC. Its translation: CASSLGVGAPGLEQYF.

This clonotype was picked up a small number of times. The gene calls are TRBV6-6 and TRBJ2-7; D possibly uses TRBD1 or TRBD2 (5 bases each). Germline V gives CDR1 MNHNY, CDR2 SVGAGI (reference sequence). The V gene lost 9 bases and the J gene lost 6 bases, with 15 bases spanning the gap. The CDR3 is 12 residues long. The CDR3 region has the DNA TGTGCCAGTACGAGTTGGGACGGCGAGCAGTACTTC. Its translation is CASTSWDGEQYF.

The sample holds many counts of this clonotype. The V call is TRBV5-1, the J call TRBJ2-3; 13 positions match TRBD2. This CDR3 is 15 amino acids long. Germline values: CDR1 SGHRS, CDR2 YFSETQ. V shed 4 bases, J shed 8 bases, and the junction held 7 bases outside the gene matches. CDR3 sequence: CASSAGTSGAVTQYF. The CDR3 DNA reads TGCGCCAGCAGCGCAGGGACTAGCGGGGCGGTTACGCAGTATTTT.

V usage is TRBV12-3 or TRBV12-4 and J usage is TRBJ2-3; 7 bases line up with TRBD2. After removal of 2 bases from V and 9 bases from J, the junction contained 11 bases not matched to a gene. The CDR3 has 15 residues. The CDR3 region is CASSLPAGLTRTQYF. As DNA, the CDR3 is TGTGCCAGCAGTTTACCAGCGGGGCTCACTCGGACGCAGTATTTT.

This sequence joins TRBV11-1 and TRBJ2-5; 10 bases line up with TRBD2. Trimming at V came to 5 bases and at J to 2 bases, leaving 20 bases not matched to a gene. The CDR3 is 20 amino acids. CDR1 is SGHAT, CDR2 FQDESV, per germline (reference sequence). The CDR3 nucleotides read TGTGCCAGCAGCATTACGATTGCCTGGCTAGCGGGAGTTGGACAAGAGACCCAGTACTTC. Amino acid sequence: CASSITIAWLAGVGQETQYF.

This chain links TRBV2 with TRBJ2-2; 10 bases fit TRBD1. CDR3 size: 15 residues. V dropped 10 bases and J dropped 6; count of bases not matched to a gene: 11. Germline CDR1 and CDR2: SNHLY and FYNNEI. This CDR3 is CATAQDRGSAGELFF. CDR3 nucleotide sequence: TGTGCCACCGCCCAGGACAGGGGGAGCGCCGGGGAGCTGTTTTTT. Filled out from reference TRBV2 and TRBJ2-2, the complete variable domain reads EPEVTQTPSHQVTQMGQEVILRCVPISNHLYFYWYRQILGQKVEFLVSFYNNEISEKSEIFDDQFSVERPDGSNFTLKIRSTKLEDSAMYFCATAQDRGSAGELFFGEGSRLTVL.

The chain has TRBV7-2 and TRBJ1-4; the D is unclear. V was trimmed by 3 bases and J by 4 bases, leaving 6 bases between them. Germline-derived CDR1 and CDR2 are SGHTA and FQGNSA. CDR3 length equals 13 residues. DNA of the CDR3: TGTGCCAGCAGCTTTGGGGTTAATGAAAAACTGTTTTTT. Encoded protein: CASSFGVNEKLFF.

The V call is TRBV6-2 or TRBV6-3, the J call TRBJ2-2, with 7 nucleotides matching TRBD1. The CDR3 is 14 amino acids. The V and J ends lost 5 bases and 4 bases, in that order; junction bases with no gene match: 4. From germline, CDR1 is MNHEY and CDR2 SVGEGT. CDR3 residues: CASSRDSGTGELFF. For the CDR3, the DNA is TGTGCCAGCAGTCGGGACAGTGGCACCGGGGAGCTGTTTTTT.

This clonotype was counted between two and nine times. The chain is built from TRBV12-3 or TRBV12-4 and TRBJ2-3; D is unresolved. This CDR3 is 13 amino acids long. V lost 0 bases and J 2 bases, leaving 3 bases between the germline ends. CDR3 sequence (DNA): TGTGCCAGCAGTTTAGCGGACACAGATACGCAGTATTTT. This sequence encodes CASSLADTDTQYF.

The chain recombines TRBV4-3 with TRBJ1-4, with D perhaps TRBD1 (5 bases). V shed 1 base and J shed 5 bases, with 11 bases lying between them. Germline CDR1 is LGHNA and CDR2 is YSLEER. The CDR3 is 15 amino acids. The DNA of the CDR3 is TGCGCCAGCAGCCAAGCTGTGACAGAAAATGAAAAACTGTTTTTT. This sequence encodes CASSQAVTENEKLFF.

There are a few counts of this clonotype. V gene TRBV20-1 combines with J gene TRBJ2-1, with 11 bases identical to TRBD2. Trimming cost V 6 bases and J 8 bases; bases outside gene matches: 12. The CDR3 is made up of 15 amino acids. Germline CDR1 is DFQATT and CDR2 is SNEGSKA (reference sequence). CDR3 coding DNA: TGCAGTGCGACTCTTAGCGGGAGGGCCTATCATGAGCAGTTCTTC. It encodes CSATLSGRAYHEQFF.

This clonotype has a handful of counts. The chain is built from TRBV5-1 and TRBJ2-7; 8 nucleotides align to TRBD2. V lost 0 bases, J lost 4 bases, and 3 bases stayed unmatched. Germline V lookup: CDR1 SGHRS, CDR2 YFSETQ. The CDR3 spans 14 residues. The CDR3 here is CASSLELADYEQYF. The CDR3, as DNA: TGCGCCAGCAGCTTGGAACTAGCGGATTACGAGCAGTACTTC.

This clonotype was observed many times. The chain carries TRBV5-6 and TRBJ1-4; D is perhaps TRBD1 (6 bases). Trimming cost V 4 bases and J 0 bases, with 10 bases left between them. The CDR3 is 15 residues long. Germline CDR1 is SGHDT and CDR2 is YYEEEE. DNA of the CDR3: TGTGCCAGCAGCCGCGGACAGCCAACTAATGAAAAACTGTTTTTT. Translating gives CASSRGQPTNEKLFF.

This clonotype was counted many times. The CDR3 bases are TGTGCCAGCAGTTTAGGAATAGGGGAGACCCAGTACTTC. The encoded protein is CASSLGIGETQYF. The chain links TRBV12-3 or TRBV12-4 to TRBJ2-5; D remains ambiguous. V was clipped by 1 base and J by 5 bases, with 8 bases between them. The CDR3 loop spans 13 amino acids.

Only a few counts were recorded for this clonotype. The chain couples TRBV20-1 to TRBJ1-5; 8 nucleotides align to TRBD1. There are 16 residues in the CDR3. V gave up 3 bases and J gave up 2 bases; unmatched junction bases: 9. Germline V gene data show CDR1 as DFQATT and CDR2 as SNEGSKA (reference sequence). Here the CDR3 reads CSASGQGGLGNQPQHF. The CDR3 DNA is TGCAGTGCTAGTGGACAGGGAGGCTTGGGCAATCAGCCCCAGCATTTT.

This rearrangement joins TRBV20-1 to TRBJ2-5; possibly TRBD2 for D (6 bases). The CDR3 spans 15 residues. CDR1 and CDR2 from the germline V gene are DFQATT and SNEGSKA (reference sequence). The germline V and J ends were trimmed by 0 bases and 4 bases, with 15 bases remaining between them. The chain's CDR3 is CSAREARLGGETQYF. The CDR3 coding sequence is TGCAGTGCTAGAGAGGCCAGACTAGGTGGAGAGACCCAGTACTTC.